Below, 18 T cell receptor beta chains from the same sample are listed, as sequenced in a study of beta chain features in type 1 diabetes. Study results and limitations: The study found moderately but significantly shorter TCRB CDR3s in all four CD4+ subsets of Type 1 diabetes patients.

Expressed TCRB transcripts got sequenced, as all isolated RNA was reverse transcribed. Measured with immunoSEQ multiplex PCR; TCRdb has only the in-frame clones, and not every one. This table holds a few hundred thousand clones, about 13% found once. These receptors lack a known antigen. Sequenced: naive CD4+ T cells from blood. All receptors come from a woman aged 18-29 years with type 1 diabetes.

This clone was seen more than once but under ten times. The CDR3 reads CASSPAASGSYEQYF. CDR3 coding DNA: TGCGCCAGCAGCCCCGCCGCTAGCGGGAGCTACGAGCAGTACTTC. This chain joins TRBV5-1 and TRBJ2-7; 10 nucleotides align to TRBD2. Germline CDR1 reads SGHRS; CDR2 reads YFSETQ. The length of the CDR3 is 15 residues. The J segment lost 3 bases and the V segment lost 4 bases, leaving 7 bases of the junction unmatched.

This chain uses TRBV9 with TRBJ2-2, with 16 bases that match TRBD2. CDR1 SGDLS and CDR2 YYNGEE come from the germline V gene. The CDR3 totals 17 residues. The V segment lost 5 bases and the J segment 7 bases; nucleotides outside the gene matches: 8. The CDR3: CASRGLAGGPRSGELFF. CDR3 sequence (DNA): TGTGCCAGCAGGGGACTAGCGGGAGGGCCGCGGAGCGGGGAGCTGTTTTTT.

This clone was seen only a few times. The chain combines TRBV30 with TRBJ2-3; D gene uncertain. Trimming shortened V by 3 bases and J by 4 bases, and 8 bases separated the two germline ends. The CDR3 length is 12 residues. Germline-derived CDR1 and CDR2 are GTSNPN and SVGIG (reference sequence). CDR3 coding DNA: TGTGCCTGGAGCGACTCACCAGATACGCAGTATTTT. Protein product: CAWSDSPDTQYF.

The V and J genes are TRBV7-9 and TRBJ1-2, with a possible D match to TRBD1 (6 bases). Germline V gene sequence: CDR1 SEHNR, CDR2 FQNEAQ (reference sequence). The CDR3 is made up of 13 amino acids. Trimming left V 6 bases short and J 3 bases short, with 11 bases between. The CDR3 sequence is CASSSQGDYGYTF. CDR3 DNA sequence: TGTGCCAGCAGTTCACAGGGAGACTATGGCTACACCTTC. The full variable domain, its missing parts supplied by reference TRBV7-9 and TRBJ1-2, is DTGVSQNPRHKITKRGQNVTFRCDPISEHNRLYWYRQTLGQGPEFLTYFQNEAQLEKSRLLSDRFSAERPKGSFSTLEIQRTEQGDSAMYLCASSSQGDYGYTFGSGTRLTVV.

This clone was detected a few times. Written as DNA, the CDR3 is TGTGCCAGCAGCTTAGAAGTCAGATCTGGAAACACCATATATTTT. Protein: CASSLEVRSGNTIYF. V is TRBV7-2 and J is TRBJ1-3; D call uncertain. Trimming removed 1 base at V and 1 base at J, with 8 bases between. The germline V gene has CDR1 SGHTA and CDR2 FQGNSA. The CDR3 extends over 15 amino acids. Using reference TRBV7-2 and TRBJ1-3 for the parts outside the CDR3, the full variable domain is GAGVSQSPSNKVTEKGKDVELRCDPISGHTALYWYRQSLGQGLEFLIYFQGNSAPDKSGLPSDRFSAERTGGSVSTLTIQRTQQEDSAVYLCASSLEVRSGNTIYFGEGSWLTVV.

CDR3: CASSPRGPSYEQYF. As DNA, the CDR3 is TGTGCCAGCAGCCCGCGGGGTCCCTCCTACGAGCAGTACTTC. The chain is built from TRBV7-9 and TRBJ2-7, with a tentative D call TRBD2 (6 bases). The CDR3 totals 14 residues. Per the germline V gene, CDR1 is SEHNR and CDR2 is FQNEAQ (reference sequence). Trimming took 5 bases from V and 0 from J, leaving 11 bases between them.

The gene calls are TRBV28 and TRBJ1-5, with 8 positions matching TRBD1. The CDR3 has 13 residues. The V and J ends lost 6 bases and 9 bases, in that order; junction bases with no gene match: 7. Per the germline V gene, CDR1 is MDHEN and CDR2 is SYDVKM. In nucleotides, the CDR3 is TGTGCCAGCAGAAGGACAGGGTTTATGCCCCAGCATTTT. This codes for CASRRTGFMPQHF.

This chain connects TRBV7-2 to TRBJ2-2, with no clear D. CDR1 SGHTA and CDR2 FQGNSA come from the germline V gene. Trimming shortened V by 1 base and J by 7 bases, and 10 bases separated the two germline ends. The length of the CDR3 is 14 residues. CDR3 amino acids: CASSLDGQIGELFF. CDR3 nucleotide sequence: TGTGCCAGCAGCTTAGATGGTCAGATCGGGGAGCTGTTTTTT.

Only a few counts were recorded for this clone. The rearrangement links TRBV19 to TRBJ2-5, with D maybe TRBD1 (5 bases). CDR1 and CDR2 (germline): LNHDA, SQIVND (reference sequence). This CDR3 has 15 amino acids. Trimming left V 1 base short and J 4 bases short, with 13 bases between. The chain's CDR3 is CASSIGGRVGETQYF. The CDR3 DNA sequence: TGTGCCAGTAGTATAGGAGGCAGGGTAGGAGAGACCCAGTACTTC.

CDR3 sequence (DNA): TGTGCCAGCAGCTTGGTACAGGCCTTGGTCCGGGATACGCAGTATTTT. The encoded protein is CASSLVQALVRDTQYF. J is TRBJ2-3 and V is TRBV5-5, with a possible D match to TRBD1 (5 bases). In germline, CDR1 is SGHKS, CDR2 YYEKEE (reference sequence). Trimming shortened V by 0 bases and J by 6 bases, and 17 bases separated the two germline ends. CDR3 length: 16 amino acids.

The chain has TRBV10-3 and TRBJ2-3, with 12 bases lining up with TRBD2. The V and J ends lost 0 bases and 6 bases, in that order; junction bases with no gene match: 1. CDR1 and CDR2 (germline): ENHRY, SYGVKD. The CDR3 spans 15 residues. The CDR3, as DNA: TGTGCCATCAGTGAGTCGACTAGCGGGAGTGATACGCAGTATTTT. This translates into CAISESTSGSDTQYF.

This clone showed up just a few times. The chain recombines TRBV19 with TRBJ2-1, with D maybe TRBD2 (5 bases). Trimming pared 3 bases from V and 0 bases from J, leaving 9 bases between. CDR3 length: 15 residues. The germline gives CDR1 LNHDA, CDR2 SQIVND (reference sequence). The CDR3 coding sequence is TGTGCCAGTAGTATCGGCGGGTTCTCCTACAATGAGCAGTTCTTC. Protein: CASSIGGFSYNEQFF.

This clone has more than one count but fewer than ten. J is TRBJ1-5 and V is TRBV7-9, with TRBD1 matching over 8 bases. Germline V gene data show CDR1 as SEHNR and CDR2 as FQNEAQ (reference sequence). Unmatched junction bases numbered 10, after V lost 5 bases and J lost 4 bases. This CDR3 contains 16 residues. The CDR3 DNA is TGTGCCAGCAGCACCCTCGGGACAGGCGCAAATCAGCCCCAGCATTTT. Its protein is CASSTLGTGANQPQHF.

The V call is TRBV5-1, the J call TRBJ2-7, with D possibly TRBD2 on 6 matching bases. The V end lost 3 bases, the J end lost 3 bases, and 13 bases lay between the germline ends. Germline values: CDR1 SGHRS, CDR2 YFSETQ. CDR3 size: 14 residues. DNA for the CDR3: TGCGCCAGCAGCTCCGGGACTGGAGACTACGAGCAGTACGTC. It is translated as CASSSGTGDYEQYV.

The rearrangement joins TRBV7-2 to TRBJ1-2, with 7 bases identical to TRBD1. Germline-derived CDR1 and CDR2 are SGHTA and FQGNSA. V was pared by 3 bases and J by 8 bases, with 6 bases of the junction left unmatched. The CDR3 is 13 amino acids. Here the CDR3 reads CASSLQGGRGYTF. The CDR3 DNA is TGTGCCAGCAGCTTGCAGGGGGGAAGAGGCTACACCTTC.

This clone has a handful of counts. The CDR3 sequence is CASSPRGTGRNEQFF. CDR3 nucleotides: TGTGCCAGCAGCCCACGCGGGACGGGAAGGAATGAGCAGTTCTTC. This chain joins TRBV9 and TRBJ2-1, with a tentative D call TRBD2 (6 bases). The CDR3 has 15 amino acids. Trimming removed 4 bases from V and 7 bases from J, with 18 bases in between. The germline gives CDR1 SGDLS, CDR2 YYNGEE.

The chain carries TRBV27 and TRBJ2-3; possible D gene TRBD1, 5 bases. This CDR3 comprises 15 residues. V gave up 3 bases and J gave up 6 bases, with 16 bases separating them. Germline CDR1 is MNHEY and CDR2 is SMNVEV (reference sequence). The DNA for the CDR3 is TGTGCCAGCAGTTTCCAGGGTGGTGGCATGGATACGCAGTATTTT. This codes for CASSFQGGGMDTQYF.

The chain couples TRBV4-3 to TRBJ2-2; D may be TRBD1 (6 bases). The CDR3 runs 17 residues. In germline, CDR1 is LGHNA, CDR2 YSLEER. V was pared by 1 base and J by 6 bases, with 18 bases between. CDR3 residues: CASSQGVQGKSPGELFF. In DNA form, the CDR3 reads TGCGCCAGCAGCCAAGGGGTCCAGGGGAAGAGTCCCGGGGAGCTGTTTTTT.